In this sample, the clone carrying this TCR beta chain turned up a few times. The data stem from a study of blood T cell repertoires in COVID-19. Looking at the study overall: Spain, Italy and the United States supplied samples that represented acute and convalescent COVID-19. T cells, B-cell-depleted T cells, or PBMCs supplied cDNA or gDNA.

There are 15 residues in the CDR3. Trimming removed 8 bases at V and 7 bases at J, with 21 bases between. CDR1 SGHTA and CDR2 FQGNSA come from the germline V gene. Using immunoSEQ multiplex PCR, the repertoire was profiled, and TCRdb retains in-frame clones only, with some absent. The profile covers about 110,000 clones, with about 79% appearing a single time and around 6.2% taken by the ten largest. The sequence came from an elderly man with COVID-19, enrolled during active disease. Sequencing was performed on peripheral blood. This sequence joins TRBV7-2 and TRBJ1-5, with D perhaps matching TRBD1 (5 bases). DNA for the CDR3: TGTGCCAGCTCAGCTTTTGCAGGGTCCGAGCAGCCCCAGCATTTT. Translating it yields CASSAFAGSEQPQHF. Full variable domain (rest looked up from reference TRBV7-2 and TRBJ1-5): GAGVSQSPSNKVTEKGKDVELRCDPISGHTALYWYRQSLGQGLEFLIYFQGNSAPDKSGLPSDRFSAERTGGSVSTLTIQRTQQEDSAVYLCASSAFAGSEQPQHFGDGTRLSIL.